The 19 T cell receptor beta chains given below trace back to one sample, sequenced in a study of cytomegalovirus exposure and HLA in healthy donors. The PCR had 60 Vbeta and 13 Jbeta primers. Assay: immunoSEQ multiplex PCR; the TCRdb copy retains only in-frame clones and omits some. The sample lists about 120,000 clones; roughly 72% were seen once. Sequencing input: PBMCs. The receptors come from a male donor in good health and CMV-seronegative.

This clone appeared once. The chain carries TRBV6-5 and TRBJ1-2; a possible D gene is TRBD1 (6 bases). CDR3 size: 14 residues. V lost 2 bases to trimming and J lost 6 bases, with 13 bases between them. The germline CDR1 and CDR2 sequences are MNHEY and SVGAGI. The CDR3 DNA is TGTGCCAGCAGTTACCTACAGGGTCGGAATGGCTACACCTTC. Translation gives CASSYLQGRNGYTF.

V is TRBV9 and J is TRBJ2-7; 7 bases align to TRBD1. V shed 0 bases and J 11 bases; nucleotides not matched to a gene: 11. The CDR3 totals 14 residues. CDR1 SGDLS and CDR2 YYNGEE come from the germline V gene. CDR3 loop: CASSVDETAGGKYF. In DNA form, the CDR3 reads TGTGCCAGCAGCGTAGACGAGACAGCAGGGGGAAAGTACTTC. Combining the CDR3 with reference TRBV9 and TRBJ2-7 gives the whole variable domain DSGVTQTPKHLITATGQRVTLRCSPRSGDLSVYWYQQSLDQGLQFLIQYYNGEERAKGNILERFSAQQFPDLHSELNLSSLELGDSALYFCASSVDETAGGKYFGPGTRLTVT.

The chain is built from TRBV6-6 and TRBJ1-2, with TRBD1 matching 7 bases. Germline V lookup: CDR1 MNHNY, CDR2 SVGAGI (reference sequence). V shed 5 bases and J 8 bases; nucleotides not matched to a gene: 17. The CDR3 sequence is 16 residues long. The CDR3 is CASSPRQGLSAEGYTF. CDR3 DNA sequence: TGTGCCAGCAGTCCGCGACAGGGACTGAGCGCTGAAGGCTACACCTTC.

This clone was seen a handful of times. The chain carries TRBV28 and TRBJ2-5; 9 bases are shared with TRBD2. CDR3 length: 14 residues. V lost 5 bases, J lost 7 bases, and 8 bases stayed unmatched. CDR1 is MDHEN, CDR2 SYDVKM, per germline. The CDR3 here is CASSPRGGQGTQYF. The DNA for the CDR3 is TGTGCCAGCAGTCCGCGGGGGGGCCAGGGGACCCAGTACTTC.

This clone has just a few counts. The chain joins TRBV15 to TRBJ1-6, with 7 bases aligning to TRBD1. The germline gives CDR1 LNHNV, CDR2 YYDKDF (reference sequence). The CDR3 consists of 15 residues. Germline trimming cut 5 bases from V and 8 bases from J; bases unmatched to any gene: 9. This CDR3 reads CATSPIGQDDSPLHF. The CDR3 DNA reads TGTGCCACCAGCCCCATTGGACAGGACGATTCACCCCTCCACTTT.

This clone came up once. The rearrangement joins TRBV19 to TRBJ2-2; 11 positions agree with TRBD2. CDR1 and CDR2 (germline): LNHDA, SQIVND (reference sequence). The CDR3 extends over 17 amino acids. Germline trimming cut 3 bases from V and 3 bases from J; bases unmatched to any gene: 6. CDR3 loop: CASSMELAGVYTGELFF. The DNA for the CDR3 is TGTGCCAGTAGTATGGAACTAGCGGGGGTTTACACCGGGGAGCTGTTTTTT.

The chain employs TRBV6-5 and TRBJ1-1; D is undetermined. Trimming pared 6 bases from V and 7 bases from J, leaving 15 bases between. The CDR3 extends over 13 amino acids. Germline V gives CDR1 MNHEY, CDR2 SVGAGI. DNA for the CDR3: TGTGCCAGCAGATCTCGGACTAGGTTTGAAGCTTTCTTT. Its translation: CASRSRTRFEAFF.

V gene TRBV9 combines with J gene TRBJ1-2, with 11 nucleotides matching TRBD1. The V gene's germline CDR1 is SGDLS and CDR2 YYNGEE. The V and J ends lost 4 bases and 8 bases, in that order; junction bases with no gene match: 7. This CDR3 comprises 14 residues. The CDR3 spells CASSTPGQGGGYTF. The CDR3 DNA is TGTGCCAGCAGCACACCGGGACAGGGGGGAGGCTACACCTTC.

The CDR3 region is CASSLASDRVRTQYF. DNA for the CDR3: TGTGCCAGCAGCTTAGCCTCGGACAGGGTTCGGACGCAGTATTTT. This chain links TRBV11-2 with TRBJ2-3, with 8 bases aligning to TRBD1. This CDR3 region has 15 residues. V lost 1 base to trimming and J lost 9 bases; unmatched junction nucleotides: 9. Looked up from germline, CDR1 is SGHAT and CDR2 is FQNNGV.

The rearrangement uses TRBV5-6 and TRBJ2-5; a possible D gene is TRBD2 (6 bases). This CDR3 is built from 13 residues. Trimming shortened V by 3 bases and J by 4 bases, and 10 bases separated the two germline ends. CDR1 and CDR2 from the germline V gene are SGHDT and YYEEEE. The CDR3 protein is CASSSGGRETQYF. CDR3 coding DNA: TGTGCCAGCAGCTCTGGAGGGCGAGAGACCCAGTACTTC.

This chain joins TRBV28 and TRBJ2-2, with a possible D match to TRBD2 (5 bases). V lost 3 bases to trimming and J lost 6 bases, with 11 bases between them. The CDR3 spans 14 residues. Germline V gives CDR1 MDHEN, CDR2 SYDVKM. CDR3 region: CASSLDSLAGELFF. The CDR3 DNA reads as TGTGCCAGCAGTTTGGACTCCCTTGCCGGGGAGCTGTTTTTT.

The chain combines TRBV5-1 with TRBJ2-5; D is possibly TRBD2 (7 bases). Germline loops: CDR1 SGHRS, CDR2 YFSETQ. This CDR3 has 15 amino acids. The ends were cut back, 3 bases at V and 4 bases at J, with 16 bases in the middle. CDR3 amino acids: CASSWGPGEGETQYF. The CDR3 nucleotides read TGCGCCAGCAGCTGGGGTCCAGGGGAGGGAGAGACCCAGTACTTC. Full variable domain (missing parts from reference TRBV5-1 and TRBJ2-5): KAGVTQTPRYLIKTRGQQVTLSCSPISGHRSVSWYQQTPGQGLQFLFEYFSETQRNKGNFPGRFSGRQFSNSRSEMNVSTLELGDSALYLCASSWGPGEGETQYFGPGTRLLVL.

The chain is built from TRBV9 and TRBJ2-5, with D possibly matching TRBD2 (6 bases). V was clipped by 0 bases and J by 5 bases, with 14 bases between them. The CDR3 runs 15 residues. Germline CDR1 SGDLS, CDR2 YYNGEE. The CDR3 coding sequence is TGTGCCAGCAGCGTAGGGGTGGAGGGTAGTGAGACCCAGTACTTC. Amino acids: CASSVGVEGSETQYF.

About this clone itself: The junction does not match germline at one end; this may be a read error. J is TRBJ2-1 and V is TRBV7-3; 7 nucleotides line up with TRBD1. This CDR3 has 12 amino acids. Germline CDR1 SGHTA, CDR2 FQGTGA. CDR3 nucleotides: TGTGCCAGCAGCTCAACCCGACAGGGTTTGGTCTTC. Protein sequence: CASSSTRQGLVF.

The gene calls are TRBV10-3 and TRBJ1-6; a weak D match, TRBD1 (5 bases). Germline-derived CDR1 and CDR2 are ENHRY and SYGVKD. The V end lost 7 bases, the J end lost 6 bases, and 10 bases lay between the germline ends. The CDR3 covers 13 residues. The CDR3 here is CAITDTGNSPLHF. The CDR3 nucleotides read TGTGCCATCACGGACACGGGTAATTCACCCCTCCACTTT.

This chain connects TRBV7-8 to TRBJ1-1; D not certain. Trimming stripped 5 bases from V and 1 base from J, with 14 bases between. Germline CDR1 and CDR2: SGHVS and FQNEAQ. This CDR3 comprises 15 residues. In DNA, the CDR3 is TGTGCCAGCAGCCGAGGGTCCGGGCGGAACACTGAAGCTTTCTTT. It yields the protein CASSRGSGRNTEAFF.

This chain connects TRBV4-3 to TRBJ1-1; unclear D gene. CDR1 and CDR2 (germline): LGHNA, YSLEER. The CDR3 runs to 16 residues. V lost 0 bases and J lost 4, with 15 bases in between. CDR3 in DNA: TGCGCCAGCAGCCAAGATTCGAGACACCCTGGCACTGAAGCTTTCTTT. It yields the protein CASSQDSRHPGTEAFF.

This rearrangement joins TRBV4-2 to TRBJ2-2, with TRBD1 matching over 10 bases. Germline-derived CDR1 and CDR2 are LGHNA and YNFKEQ. J was trimmed by 4 bases and V by 3 bases; bases with no gene match: 14. The CDR3 length is 19 residues. CDR3: CASSQYSTSRDRGTGELFF. In DNA form, the CDR3 reads TGTGCCAGCAGCCAGTACTCAACTAGCAGGGACAGGGGCACCGGGGAGCTGTTTTTT.

The gene calls are TRBV6-1 and TRBJ2-2; 9 bases agree with TRBD1. Looked up from germline, CDR1 is MNHNS and CDR2 is SASEGT. The CDR3 has 17 residues. With 1 base clipped from V and 1 base from J, the junction kept 4 bases outside the gene matches. The CDR3 loop is CASSEDPGQGNTGELFF. The CDR3 DNA reads TGTGCCAGCAGTGAAGACCCGGGACAGGGGAACACCGGGGAGCTGTTTTTT.